This T cell receptor beta chain was sequenced during a study of blood T cell repertoires in COVID-19. Across the study: The study drew acute and convalescent COVID-19 samples from the United States, Italy and Spain.

The V and J ends lost 8 bases and 5 bases respectively, with 16 bases between them. Germline assignment: CDR1 MNHEY and CDR2 SVGAGI. This CDR3 comprises 14 residues. Methods used by the authors: Estimation of nucleated cell counts relied on the amplification of reference gene primers. The method was immunoSEQ multiplex PCR; TCRdb's version includes in-frame clones alone and lacks a portion of them. V and J calls plus clone size are reproduced from that table; the DNA served to infer D and trimming. In the table there are fewer than 50,000 clones, less than 85% of which are singletons. This sequence originates from a human donor in a cohort sampled during active COVID-19. This chain connects TRBV6-5 to TRBJ1-5; perhaps TRBD1 as D (6 bases). The sample taken for sequencing was peripheral blood. CDR3 bases: TGTGCCAGCTCAAGGGGGGGAGCAGATCAGCCCCAGCATTTT. It specifies CASSRGGADQPQHF.